These T cell receptor beta chains were read from a single sample in a study of T cell repertoires in ileal Crohn's disease. Repertoires were generated with immunoSEQ multiplex PCR, while TCRdb's copy carries only in-frame clones and drops some. The table includes approximately 16,000 clones, approximately 92% detected once. Sequencing was performed on ileal tissue. Receptors originate from an adult with Crohn's disease. Both conserved end residues are part of each CDR3. D genes are given only for firm matches. Part of the rows lack a size; the others show once, few, many or a class for expanded clones.

abundance,v_gene,j_gene,d_gene,CDR3nt,CDR3aa
NA,TRBV19,TRBJ1-2,NA,TGTGCCAGTAGTATGAGTTTAGGCTCTGGCTACACCTTC,CASSMSLGSGYTF
NA,TRBV10-3,TRBJ1-4,NA,TGTGCCATCAGTGAGGGCCCTCAGGGGTATAATGAAAAACTGTTTTTT,CAISEGPQGYNEKLFF
NA,TRBV5-4,TRBJ2-5,TRBD2,TGTGCCAGCAGCTTACGCGGGGGGGAAGAGACCCAGTACTTC,CASSLRGGEETQYF
once,TRBV5-1,TRBJ2-3,NA,TGCGCCACCCGGAATTCGAGGCAGGGAAGCACAGATACGCAGTATTTT,CATRNSRQGSTDTQYF
NA,TRBV29-1,TRBJ1-3,NA,TGCAGCGTTGAAGTTCGCTCTGGAAACACCATATATTTT,CSVEVRSGNTIYF
NA,TRBV6-5,TRBJ2-7,NA,TGTGCCAGCAGTTACTCGGCAAAGGGAATCTACGAGCAGTACTTC,CASSYSAKGIYEQYF
NA,TRBV19,TRBJ2-2,NA,TGTGCCAGTATAGCCAGCCGAAACACCGGGGAGCTGTTTTTT,CASIASRNTGELFF
once,TRBV30,TRBJ2-5,TRBD2,TGTGCCTGGAGTCCTACCCGGGACTACACGTACCAAGAGACCCAGTACTTC,CAWSPTRDYTYQETQYF
NA,TRBV28,TRBJ2-7,NA,TGTGCCAGCAGTTTACCACAAACCTACGAGCAGTACTTC,CASSLPQTYEQYF
NA,TRBV5-1,TRBJ2-7,NA,TGCGCCAGCAGCCCGGACTATAGCTCCTACGAGCAGTACTTC,CASSPDYSSYEQYF
NA,TRBV5-8,TRBJ2-1,TRBD1,TGTGCCAGCACCCCCGGACAGGGGCGATACAATGAGCAGTTCTTC,CASTPGQGRYNEQFF
NA,TRBV5-4,TRBJ1-2,TRBD1,TGTGCCAGCAAACAATCCGGGCCAGGGGGTGGCTACACCTTC,CASKQSGPGGGYTF
once,TRBV5-6,TRBJ1-5,NA,TGTGCCAGCAGCTTGAACATTGGACATCAGCCCCAGCATTTT,CASSLNIGHQPQHF
NA,TRBV27,TRBJ1-2,NA,TGTGCCAGCAGTTCAAGGGGAGATGGCTACACCTTC,CASSSRGDGYTF
once,TRBV6-6,TRBJ2-5,NA,TGTGCCAGCAGTTACCTCGGGCCGGGTTTTGAAGAGACCCAGTACTTC,CASSYLGPGFEETQYF
NA,TRBV7-9,TRBJ1-2,TRBD1,TGTGCCAGCAGCGCCGGGACAGGGGTTGGCTACACCTTC,CASSAGTGVGYTF
NA,TRBV19,TRBJ1-2,NA,TGTGCCAGTAGTATAGAGGGGTACTATGGCTACACCTTC,CASSIEGYYGYTF
few,TRBV6-1,TRBJ1-2,TRBD1,TGTGCCAGCAGGGTTACGACAGGGGGTAGCTACACCTTC,CASRVTTGGSYTF
NA,TRBV5-1,TRBJ1-1,TRBD1,TGCGCCAGCAGCTGGACAGGGGCAAGGGAGGCTTTCTTT,CASSWTGAREAFF
NA,TRBV23-1,TRBJ1-4,NA,TGCGCCAGCAGTCAATCCCCACCTCTGGGCAGGGAAAAACTGTTTTTT,CASSQSPPLGREKLFF
NA,TRBV7-9,TRBJ2-5,TRBD2,TGTGCCAGCAGCCCAGGACTAGCGGGAGAGACCCAGTACTTC,CASSPGLAGETQYF
NA,TRBV28,TRBJ2-3,NA,TGTGCCAGCAGTTCCGACTACAGCACAGATACGCAGTATTTT,CASSSDYSTDTQYF
NA,TRBV28,TRBJ1-2,TRBD1,TGTGCCAGCAGACCACCGGGACAGGGTCTAAACTATGGCTACACCTTC,CASRPPGQGLNYGYTF
NA,TRBV6-4,TRBJ2-3,NA,TGTGCCAGCAGTGACTCGCGGGGAGGCACAGATACGCAGTATTTT,CASSDSRGGTDTQYF
NA,TRBV28,TRBJ2-7,TRBD2,TGTGCCAGCAGTTTATTCCGCGGGGGGGCCGCATACGAGCAGTACTTC,CASSLFRGGAAYEQYF
NA,TRBV7-6,TRBJ2-1,TRBD1,TGTGCCAGCAGCTTAGCCCGGGACAGGATGAGCTCCTACAATGAGCAGTTCTTC,CASSLARDRMSSYNEQFF
NA,TRBV7-2,TRBJ1-5,NA,TGTGCCAGCAGCGTCCTGAATCAGCCCCAGCATTTT,CASSVLNQPQHF
NA,TRBV5-1,TRBJ2-3,NA,TGCGCCAGCAGCGGGATTAGGGGGGGTCCCACAGATACGCAGTATTTT,CASSGIRGGPTDTQYF
NA,TRBV11-1,TRBJ2-3,NA,TGTGCCAGCAGCCCTGATCGCACAGATACGCAGTATTTT,CASSPDRTDTQYF
NA,TRBV28,TRBJ2-7,NA,TGTGCCAGCAGTCTCAAGGGGCCCTACGAGCAGTACTTC,CASSLKGPYEQYF
NA,TRBV6-1,TRBJ1-1,NA,TGTGCCAGCAGTGAAGCGTGGGGGGGGAACACTGAAGCTTTCTTT,CASSEAWGGNTEAFF
NA,TRBV5-6,TRBJ2-2,NA,TGTGCCAGCAGCTCAAGGGGGGATGTAACCGGGGAGCTGTTTTTT,CASSSRGDVTGELFF
NA,TRBV7-3,TRBJ2-3,TRBD2,TGTGCCAGCAGCCTTCCAGGACTAGCGGGGGGCGTTTCACCAGATACGCAGTATTTT,CASSLPGLAGGVSPDTQYF
NA,TRBV6-5,TRBJ1-3,NA,TGTGCCAGCAGTCTCGGACGATCAGGAAACACCATATATTTT,CASSLGRSGNTIYF
NA,TRBV28,TRBJ2-3,TRBD2,TGTGCCAGCAGTTTGGTGACTAGCGGGGGAGGCACAGATACGCAGTATTTT,CASSLVTSGGGTDTQYF
NA,TRBV28,TRBJ1-1,TRBD1,TGTGCCAGCAGCTCAGGGGGTATGAACACTGAAGCTTTCTTT,CASSSGGMNTEAFF
once,TRBV5-1,TRBJ2-2,NA,TGCGCCAGCAGCCCACAGGGTGGGAACACCGGGGAGCTGTTTTTT,CASSPQGGNTGELFF
NA,TRBV11-2,TRBJ2-2,NA,TGTGCCAGCACCACGACCCTAAGGGAGCTGTTTTTT,CASTTTLRELFF
NA,TRBV2,TRBJ2-2,NA,TGTGCCAGCAGGCCTCACGCCGGGACACTATCCACCGGGGAGCTGTTTTTT,CASRPHAGTLSTGELFF
NA,TRBV9,TRBJ2-3,TRBD2,TGTGCCAGCAGCGTAGCGGGACTAGCGGCAAATACGCAGTATTTT,CASSVAGLAANTQYF
NA,TRBV27,TRBJ2-2,NA,TGTGCCAGCAGTCCCGAGCGGACCGGGGAGCTGTTTTTT,CASSPERTGELFF
NA,TRBV7-2,TRBJ2-5,TRBD2,TGTGCCAGCAGCCCCCTAGCGGGGGGCCAGACGACCCAGTACTTC,CASSPLAGGQTTQYF
NA,TRBV30,TRBJ2-2,NA,TGTGCCTGGATCCACATGACCAACACCGGGGAGCTGTTTTTT,CAWIHMTNTGELFF
NA,TRBV10-3,TRBJ1-3,NA,TGTGCCATCAGTGAGTCGGCCACCGGCCGCTCTGGAAACACCATATATTTT,CAISESATGRSGNTIYF
NA,TRBV5-5,TRBJ2-3,NA,TGTGCCAGCAGCTTCCAGGGTATGTTCGGTACGCAGTATTTT,CASSFQGMFGTQYF
NA,TRBV10-3,TRBJ2-7,TRBD1,TGTGCCACCGGGACAGGGGGCTACGAGCAGTACTTC,CATGTGGYEQYF
NA,TRBV4-3,TRBJ2-3,NA,TGCGCCAGCAGCCAGATCGGGACAGATACGCAGTATTTT,CASSQIGTDTQYF
NA,TRBV10-3,TRBJ2-7,TRBD1,TGTGCCATCAGTGAGACAGGGGGCAATGGATACGAGCAGTACTTC,CAISETGGNGYEQYF
once,TRBV14,TRBJ1-2,TRBD1,TGTGCCAGCAGCCAGTTAACAGGGGGATATGGCTACACCTTC,CASSQLTGGYGYTF
NA,TRBV10-1,TRBJ1-6,NA,TGCGCCAGCAGTGATCCACTATCCGGAAAAAATTCACCCCTCCACTTT,CASSDPLSGKNSPLHF